Presented here are 31 T cell receptor beta chains from one specimen sequenced in a study of blood T cell repertoires in COVID-19 (dated by TCRdb to 2018 to 2020). Library creation used the immunoSEQ multiplex PCR assay. TCRdb re-hosts the immuneACCESS table, in-frame sequences only. Its copies lack some clones; in the studies checked, an unresolved V gene accounts for under half of them, and the cause for the rest is not known. The sample contains 110,000 to 150,000 clones, about 80% of them found a single time. The ten largest clones represent about 5.8% of the sample. The sample comprised peripheral blood. The receptor set was obtained from a human donor in a cohort sampled during active COVID-19.

The CDR3 coding sequence is TGCAGCGTTGCCGATGCCAAGAGCTCCTACGAGCAGTACTTC. Its protein product is CSVADAKSSYEQYF. The chain recombines TRBV29-1 with TRBJ2-7; D is uncertain. Germline V gene sequence: CDR1 SQVTM, CDR2 ANQGSEA. The CDR3 extends over 14 amino acids. Trimming took 4 bases from V and 0 from J, leaving 13 bases between them.

The chain recombines TRBV7-3 with TRBJ2-6, with a possible D match to TRBD2 (6 bases). V was clipped by 5 bases and J by 1 base, with 15 bases between them. The CDR3 is 17 amino acids. Germline CDR1 is SGHTA and CDR2 is FQGTGA. In DNA, the CDR3 is TGTGCCAGCAGCCCAATAAGGGCGGGGTCTGGGGCCAACGTCCTGACTTTC. This translates into CASSPIRAGSGANVLTF.

The gene calls are TRBV7-2 and TRBJ2-7, with a possible D match to TRBD1 (6 bases). Germline V lookup: CDR1 SGHTA, CDR2 FQGNSA. Deletions cut 3 bases from V and 4 bases from J, with 10 bases between. The CDR3 totals 13 residues. CDR3 DNA sequence: TGTGCCAGCAGCTTCCGGGACACTTACGAGCAGTACTTC. As protein: CASSFRDTYEQYF.

The V gene is TRBV7-2, the J gene TRBJ2-2; perhaps TRBD2 as D (7 bases). Looked up from germline, CDR1 is SGHTA and CDR2 is FQGNSA. This CDR3 region has 15 residues. Trimming removed 5 bases at V and 8 bases at J, with 18 bases between. Written as DNA, the CDR3 is TGTGCCAGCAGCCGCATTTGGACAGCGGGGGGGGAGCTGTTTTTT. Translated, it gives CASSRIWTAGGELFF.

This rearrangement joins TRBV5-1 to TRBJ2-1, with 12 positions matching TRBD2. With V trimmed by 2 bases and J by 9 bases, 12 bases remained unmatched. The germline V gene has CDR1 SGHRS and CDR2 YFSETQ. This CDR3 comprises 17 residues. CDR3: CASSLVTSGGGSGEQFF. The CDR3 DNA reads as TGCGCCAGCAGCTTAGTGACTAGCGGGGGTGGCTCAGGTGAGCAGTTCTTC. The full variable domain, with the rest looked up from reference TRBV5-1 and TRBJ2-1, is KAGVTQTPRYLIKTRGQQVTLSCSPISGHRSVSWYQQTPGQGLQFLFEYFSETQRNKGNFPGRFSGRQFSNSRSEMNVSTLELGDSALYLCASSLVTSGGGSGEQFFGPGTRLTVL.

The chain employs TRBV19 and TRBJ1-6, with a weak D call TRBD1 (6 bases). CDR3 size: 12 residues. Germline CDR1 LNHDA, CDR2 SQIVND (reference sequence). The V end lost 5 bases, the J end lost 11 bases, and 10 bases lay between the germline ends. The CDR3 is CASSPGHTPLHF. The CDR3 bases are TGTGCCAGTAGTCCGGGACACACACCCCTCCACTTT.

The chain couples TRBV3-1 (or the pseudogene TRBV3-2) to TRBJ2-7, with D possibly matching TRBD1 (6 bases). CDR3 length: 13 amino acids. Trimming pared 1 base from V and 6 bases from J, leaving 10 bases between. The germline gives CDR1 LGHDT, CDR2 YNNKEL (reference sequence). Here the CDR3 DNA reads TGTGCCAGCAGCCAAGGCGAGGGGGTCGAGCAGTACTTC. Translation: CASSQGEGVEQYF.

This clone came up once. The J gene is TRBJ2-2, the V gene TRBV11-2, with TRBD2 identical over 16 bases. Germline CDR1 SGHAT, CDR2 FQNNGV. This CDR3 is built from 22 residues. Germline trimming cut 6 bases from V and 6 bases from J; bases unmatched to any gene: 22. CDR3 nucleotide sequence: TGTGCCAGCAGTAGGAGTCTTGATGGGACTAGCGGGGGGGGGACGTGGGCCGGGGAGCTGTTTTTT. Encoded protein: CASSRSLDGTSGGGTWAGELFF. The complete variable domain, with remaining parts taken from reference TRBV11-2 and TRBJ2-2, reads EAGVAQSPRYKIIEKRQSVAFWCNPISGHATLYWYQQILGQGPKLLIQFQNNGVVDDSQLPKDRFSAERLKGVDSTLKIQPAKLEDSAVYLCASSRSLDGTSGGGTWAGELFFGEGSRLTVL.

The chain has TRBV12-3 or TRBV12-4 and TRBJ2-3, with TRBD2 identical over 10 bases. Unmatched junction bases numbered 5, after V lost 5 bases and J lost 9 bases. The CDR3 has 13 amino acids. The CDR3 here is CASSMRTSGTQYF. CDR3 in DNA: TGTGCCAGCAGTATGAGGACTAGCGGCACGCAGTATTTT.

CDR3 protein: CASSIGVLAGAEETQYF. CDR3 nucleotides: TGTGCCAGTAGTATTGGGGTACTAGCGGGGGCGGAAGAGACCCAGTACTTC. V and J are TRBV19 and TRBJ2-5; 11 bases match TRBD2. The CDR3 has 17 residues. CDR1 LNHDA and CDR2 SQIVND come from the germline V gene (reference sequence). Germline trimming cut 3 bases from V and 3 bases from J; bases unmatched to any gene: 9.

V usage is TRBV10-3 and J usage is TRBJ1-5, with 9 nucleotides matching TRBD1. V shed 2 bases and J 6 bases; nucleotides not matched to a gene: 5. This CDR3 is 15 amino acids long. Germline CDR1 and CDR2: ENHRY and SYGVKD. The DNA for the CDR3 is TGTGCCATCAGTGAGAGACAGGGGGTCGGTCAGCCCCAGCATTTT. Translated: CAISERQGVGQPQHF.

This clone has only a few counts. The V and J genes are TRBV6-2 or TRBV6-3 and TRBJ1-2, with 7 bases aligning to TRBD1. The CDR3 spans 14 residues. V lost 5 bases to trimming and J lost 2 bases; unmatched junction nucleotides: 5. Germline lookup yields CDR1 MNHEY and CDR2 SVGEGT. CDR3 loop: CASSTAGGNYGYTF. The CDR3 coding sequence is TGTGCCAGCAGTACGGCAGGGGGGAACTATGGCTACACCTTC.

The rearrangement links TRBV14 to TRBJ2-7; maybe TRBD1 (5 bases). Germline lookup yields CDR1 SGHDN and CDR2 FVKESK. This CDR3 comprises 12 residues. Trimming cost V 0 bases and J 9 bases, with 9 bases left between them. The CDR3 sequence: CASSQDRVTQYF. The CDR3 bases are TGTGCCAGCAGCCAAGACAGGGTGACGCAGTACTTC.

This chain's CDR3 is CASSLDTGLNRQFF. In DNA, the CDR3 is TGTGCCAGCAGCTTAGATACGGGGTTAAATCGACAGTTCTTC. The V and J genes are TRBV7-2 and TRBJ2-1; TRBD2 might be the D (5 bases). Germline V gene sequence: CDR1 SGHTA, CDR2 FQGNSA. The ends were cut back, 1 base at V and 13 bases at J, with 17 bases in the middle. The CDR3 is 14 amino acids.

The chain employs TRBV7-2 and TRBJ2-2; the match to TRBD2 covers 8 bases. The V gene's germline CDR1 is SGHTA and CDR2 FQGNSA. The CDR3 is 16 residues long. V lost 2 bases to trimming and J lost 6 bases; unmatched junction nucleotides: 8. CDR3: CASSLSSGGPAGELFF. The CDR3 nucleotides are TGTGCCAGCAGCTTATCCAGCGGGGGTCCGGCCGGGGAGCTGTTTTTT. The entire variable domain, with the rest obtained from reference TRBV7-2 and TRBJ2-2, is as follows: GAGVSQSPSNKVTEKGKDVELRCDPISGHTALYWYRQSLGQGLEFLIYFQGNSAPDKSGLPSDRFSAERTGGSVSTLTIQRTQQEDSAVYLCASSLSSGGPAGELFFGEGSRLTVL.

The V call is TRBV29-1, the J call TRBJ2-5; possibly TRBD2 for D (7 bases). The V and J ends lost 2 bases and 5 bases respectively, with 27 bases between them. The CDR3 spans 18 residues. CDR1 and CDR2 (germline): SQVTM, ANQGSEA. Here the CDR3 reads CSVEWGLVRGGGWETQYF. The CDR3 DNA is TGCAGCGTTGAATGGGGCCTTGTTCGTGGCGGGGGCTGGGAGACCCAGTACTTC.

The rearrangement uses TRBV2 and TRBJ2-2; no clear D gene. The germline gives CDR1 SNHLY, CDR2 FYNNEI. The CDR3 contains 15 residues. The ends were cut back, 3 bases at V and 2 bases at J, with 10 bases in the middle. CDR3 residues: CASSETRGNTGELFF. The CDR3 nucleotides read TGTGCCAGCAGTGAGACCCGAGGAAACACCGGGGAGCTGTTTTTT. The full variable domain, rest sourced from reference TRBV2 and TRBJ2-2, is EPEVTQTPSHQVTQMGQEVILRCVPISNHLYFYWYRQILGQKVEFLVSFYNNEISEKSEIFDDQFSVERPDGSNFTLKIRSTKLEDSAMYFCASSETRGNTGELFFGEGSRLTVL.

The rearrangement uses TRBV20-1 and TRBJ1-5; 7 nucleotides agree with TRBD1. Per germline, CDR1 DFQATT and CDR2 SNEGSKA (reference sequence). Trimming at V came to 3 bases and at J to 3 bases, leaving 2 bases not matched to a gene. The CDR3 sequence is 13 residues long. The CDR3 region has the DNA TGCAGTGCTAGTACAGGGGACAATCAGCCCCAGCATTTT. Its protein is CSASTGDNQPQHF.

This chain uses TRBV12-3 or TRBV12-4 with TRBJ2-7; D is unresolved. This CDR3 is 13 amino acids long. V was trimmed by 4 bases and J by 3 bases, leaving 10 bases between them. The CDR3 region is CASSSRLYYEQYF. CDR3 DNA: TGTGCCAGCAGTTCTAGACTCTACTACGAGCAGTACTTC.

This CDR3 is CASSESGRDNSPLHF. The CDR3 coding sequence is TGCGCCAGCAGTGAGTCAGGCAGGGATAATTCACCCCTCCACTTT. This chain links TRBV10-1 with TRBJ1-6, with D perhaps TRBD1 (5 bases). V shed 0 bases and J shed 5 bases, with 8 bases lying between them. Germline CDR1 reads WNHNN; CDR2 reads SYGVQD (reference sequence). The CDR3 extends over 15 amino acids.

V usage is TRBV4-1 and J usage is TRBJ1-4; D is uncertain. V was cut by 0 bases and J by 7 bases, with 9 bases left in between. CDR3 length: 14 residues. Germline V gene sequence: CDR1 MGHRA, CDR2 YSYEKL. CDR3 loop: CASSQDQAGEKLFF. The DNA of the CDR3 is TGCGCCAGCAGCCAAGATCAGGCAGGTGAAAAACTGTTTTTT.

The chain couples TRBV3-1 (or the pseudogene TRBV3-2) to TRBJ2-7; maybe TRBD2 (7 bases). The CDR3 runs 15 residues. Trimming removed 3 bases at V and 1 base at J, with 13 bases between. Germline assignment: CDR1 LGHDT and CDR2 YNNKEL (reference sequence). CDR3 nucleotide sequence: TGTGCCAGCAGCCAGGGAGGGGGACCTTCCTACGAGCAGTACTTC. Encoded protein: CASSQGGGPSYEQYF.

This clone was found a few times. The chain couples TRBV5-4 to TRBJ1-2, with a possible D match to TRBD1 (5 bases). Germline V gene lookup returns CDR1 SGHNT and CDR2 YYREEE (reference sequence). Trimming cost V 3 bases and J 13 bases, with 22 bases left between them. The CDR3 spans 14 residues. CDR3 protein: CASSYGMSWSGGTF. In DNA form, the CDR3 reads TGTGCCAGCAGCTACGGGATGAGCTGGAGCGGGGGCACCTTC.

In this sample, this clone turned up once. V usage is TRBV7-9 and J usage is TRBJ2-3, with TRBD1 identical over 7 bases. The CDR3 consists of 15 residues. CDR1 and CDR2 (germline): SEHNR, FQNEAQ (reference sequence). V was clipped by 5 bases and J by 3 bases; unmatched bases: 8. The DNA of the CDR3 is TGTGCCAGCAGCACCCGGACAGGTCCGACAGATACGCAGTATTTT. Translating gives CASSTRTGPTDTQYF.

The chain employs TRBV27 and TRBJ2-7; perhaps TRBD2 as D (5 bases). This CDR3 has 14 amino acids. V gave up 0 bases and J gave up 4 bases, with 10 bases separating them. Looked up from germline, CDR1 is MNHEY and CDR2 is SMNVEV (reference sequence). CDR3 protein: CASSLSRTAYEQYF. The CDR3 coding sequence is TGTGCCAGCAGTTTATCGCGGACTGCATACGAGCAGTACTTC.

This clone was counted a few times. V and J are TRBV5-1 and TRBJ1-2; D is uncertain. The germline V and J ends were trimmed by 1 base and 6 bases, with 7 bases remaining between them. The CDR3 runs 12 residues. CDR1 and CDR2 from the germline V gene are SGHRS and YFSETQ. The CDR3 DNA is TGCGCCAGCAGCTTGAATACGGATGGCTACACCTTC. Translating gives CASSLNTDGYTF. The entire variable domain, with the rest obtained from reference TRBV5-1 and TRBJ1-2, is as follows: KAGVTQTPRYLIKTRGQQVTLSCSPISGHRSVSWYQQTPGQGLQFLFEYFSETQRNKGNFPGRFSGRQFSNSRSEMNVSTLELGDSALYLCASSLNTDGYTFGSGTRLTVV.

DNA for the CDR3: TGTGCCAGCAGCCCTTCTAGCGGGGGGGCCGGGGCAGAGACCCAGTACTTC. This gives the protein CASSPSSGGAGAETQYF. V is TRBV5-4 and J is TRBJ2-5, with TRBD2 identical over 12 bases. Per the germline V gene, CDR1 is SGHNT and CDR2 is YYREEE (reference sequence). The V gene end was trimmed by 4 bases and the J gene end by 4 bases; junction bases not matched to a gene: 11. The CDR3 length is 17 residues.

The chain recombines TRBV7-9 with TRBJ2-1; possible D gene TRBD1, 6 bases. CDR3 length: 17 residues. The germline V and J ends were trimmed by 2 bases and 2 bases, with 16 bases remaining between them. Germline CDR1 SEHNR, CDR2 FQNEAQ (reference sequence). In nucleotides, the CDR3 is TGTGCCAGCAGCTTAAACTCCCGTCCAGGGGCCTACAATGAGCAGTTCTTC. This translates into CASSLNSRPGAYNEQFF.

The chain has TRBV19 and TRBJ2-2, with D maybe TRBD1 (6 bases). Germline V gene sequence: CDR1 LNHDA, CDR2 SQIVND (reference sequence). The CDR3 has 15 amino acids. Deletions cut 5 bases from V and 6 bases from J, with 16 bases between. The CDR3 DNA sequence: TGTGCCAGTAGTGCGGTACAGGGCATCCCCGGGGAGCTGTTTTTT. Protein sequence: CASSAVQGIPGELFF.

The rearrangement joins TRBV7-2 to TRBJ2-7; D gene uncertain. Per germline, CDR1 SGHTA and CDR2 FQGNSA. This CDR3 is 13 amino acids long. V was cut by 0 bases and J by 2 bases, with 5 bases left in between. CDR3 loop: CASSLARTYEQYF. In DNA, the CDR3 is TGTGCCAGCAGCTTAGCGCGGACCTACGAGCAGTACTTC.

In DNA, the CDR3 is TGTGCCGGTGAGACGAGGACAGGGCGCTCCTACGAGCAGTACTTC. This sequence encodes CAGETRTGRSYEQYF. The rearrangement links TRBV6-5 to TRBJ2-7, with TRBD1 identical over 8 bases. The CDR3 runs to 15 residues. V shed 11 bases, J shed 0 bases, and the junction held 12 bases outside the gene matches. Looked up from germline, CDR1 is MNHEY and CDR2 is SVGAGI.